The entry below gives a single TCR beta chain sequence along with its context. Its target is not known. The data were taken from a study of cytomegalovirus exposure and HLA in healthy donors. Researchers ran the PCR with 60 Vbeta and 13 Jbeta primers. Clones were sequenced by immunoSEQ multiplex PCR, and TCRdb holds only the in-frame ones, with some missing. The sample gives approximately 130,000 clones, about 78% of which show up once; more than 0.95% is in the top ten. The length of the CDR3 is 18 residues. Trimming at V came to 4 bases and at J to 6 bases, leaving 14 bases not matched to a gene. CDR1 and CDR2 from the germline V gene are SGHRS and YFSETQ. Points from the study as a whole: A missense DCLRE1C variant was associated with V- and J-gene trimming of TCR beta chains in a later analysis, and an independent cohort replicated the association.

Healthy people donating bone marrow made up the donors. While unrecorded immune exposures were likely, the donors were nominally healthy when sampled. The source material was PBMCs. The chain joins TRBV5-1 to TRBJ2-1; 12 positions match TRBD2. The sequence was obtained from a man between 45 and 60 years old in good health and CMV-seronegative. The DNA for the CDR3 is TGCGCCAGCAGCCCGGGACTAGCGGGTAATAGACGGGCCAATGAGCAGTTCTTC. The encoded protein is CASSPGLAGNRRANEQFF.